Below, one T cell receptor (beta chain) is given with its context. Its antigen remains unidentified. The sample is drawn from a study of Tregs in tolerant kidney transplant recipients. Study outcomes and limitations: Activated donor B cell expansion appeared to reveal the most relevant donor-specific TCRbeta repertoire. Tolerant patients' donor-specific Tregs expanded beyond overall Tregs, suggesting antigen-driven growth. Biological reproducibility was not directly addressed in this study. The small number of patients limits these findings pending further validation.

Mixed chimerism was transient after nonmyeloablative marrow transplants from related graft donors. Method: immunoSEQ multiplex PCR; TCRdb's copy keeps in-frame clones and lacks some. The sample consists of tens of thousands of clones, over 85% of them appearing once. The specimen was CD4+ T cells from blood (PBMCs), collected 12 months after the transplant. This TCR came from a human patient who received a combined kidney and bone marrow transplant. Some T cells may be the graft donor's.

The CDR3 is CATRVSDYGYTF. CDR3 nucleotides: TGTGCCACCAGGGTATCGGACTATGGCTACACCTTC. V and J are TRBV10-3 and TRBJ1-2, with a weak D call TRBD1 (5 bases). V was pared by 10 bases and J by 3 bases, with 12 bases between. The CDR3 is 12 residues long. Germline V gene data show CDR1 as ENHRY and CDR2 as SYGVKD.